The T cell receptor (beta chain) under discussion was sequenced for a study of T cell repertoires in cytomegalovirus infection (dated by TCRdb to between 2018 and 2021). Turning to the overall study: The HLA type of each donor mattered for the analysis, because public TCR beta signatures pointed to carriage of CMV infection along with the matching HLA type. What the authors observed across the whole study: The ex vivo response was dominated by HLA-C-restricted CMV-specific TCR beta clonotypes, and the single most frequent clonotype in two of eight donors was supplied by these HLA-C-restricted clonotypes. Carriers of CMV infection plus the relevant HLA type were discriminated by the cumulative frequency of public TCR beta family members in the study cohort and in an independent roughly 350-donor cohort.

As encoded in the germline V gene, CDR1 is SQVTM while CDR2 is ANQGSEA. From V the trimming removes 5 bases and from J it removes 6 bases, while the gene matches leave 10 bases of the junction unaccounted for. CDR3 length: 14 amino acids, cysteine to phenylalanine. The kept DNA is CDR3 alone, 42 bases in frame from the first base. Sequenced on an Illumina HiSeq 1500. Starting from the raw public reads, TCRdb applied fastp trimming at Q25, assembled clones with MiXCR and retained in-frame beta chains. Rows merge per CDR3 protein into single entries with the most common DNA and genes. For this sample there are around 530,000 distinct CDR3 sequences; more than 15% appear just once. Together, the top ten hold roughly 25% of the sample. On this clonotype: Its recognized antigen is unknown. Per-base qualities were not stored, and no clone one base away is much larger.

The chain is encoded by TRBV29-1 joined to TRBJ2-1; TRBD2 agrees with 7 junctional bases. This receptor was identified in a human donor in good health (CMV status not recorded). Some clones in this sample may be carry-over from other donors' samples. What was sequenced was CD8+ T cells from PBMCs. The nucleotide sequence reads TGCAGCGTTTTGGACGGGAGGACGCGCAATGAGCAGTTCTTC. Translated, this gives CSVLDGRTRNEQFF.